The next 18 T cell receptor beta chains were all read from a single sample in a study of shared clonotypes between healthy human individuals. The protocol was immunoSEQ multiplex PCR, while the TCRdb copy is restricted to in-frame clones and leaves out a portion. The sample gives some 680,000 clones, about 80% of which show up once; 1.5% to 2% is in the top ten. Sequencing used memory CD4+ T cells sorted from blood. Subset denoted: CD45RA-negative fraction. These TCRs come from a woman younger than 45 in good health.

The V call is TRBV7-2, the J call TRBJ2-1; no clear D. The V and J ends lost 4 bases and 8 bases respectively, with 6 bases between them. CDR3 length equals 11 residues. Germline V CDR1 and CDR2: SGHTA, FQGNSA. CDR3 amino acids: CASSSPYEQFF. The CDR3 DNA sequence: TGTGCCAGCAGCTCCCCTTATGAGCAGTTCTTC.

Turning to this clone: This may be a read error: a much more frequent sequence differs by one nucleotide. Other DNA sequences in this specimen translate into the identical CDR3. This sequence joins TRBV7-2 and TRBJ1-1; D gene uncertain. V lost 1 base, J lost 1 base, and 4 bases lay in between. Germline V gives CDR1 SGHTA, CDR2 FQGNSA. The CDR3 length is 13 residues. The CDR3 here is CASSLGTNTEAFF. The CDR3 DNA reads TGTGCCAGCAGCTTAGGGACGAACACTGAAGCTTTCTTT.

Note on this clone: Other DNA sequences in this specimen translate into the identical CDR3. This chain connects TRBV5-1 to TRBJ1-3; possibly TRBD1 for D (6 bases). CDR3 length: 15 amino acids. V lost 2 bases, J lost 0 bases, and 9 bases lay in between. Germline V gene sequence: CDR1 SGHRS, CDR2 YFSETQ. The DNA of the CDR3 is TGCGCCAGCAGCTTACAGGGTTCCTCTGGAAACACCATATATTTT. It codes for CASSLQGSSGNTIYF.

The chain employs TRBV11-2 and TRBJ2-7; the match to TRBD2 covers 8 bases. This CDR3 contains 13 residues. The V and J ends lost 7 bases and 1 base, in that order; junction bases with no gene match: 3. Germline V gene lookup returns CDR1 SGHAT and CDR2 FQNNGV. The CDR3 here is CASKTSGSYEQYF. In DNA form, the CDR3 reads TGTGCCAGCAAAACTAGCGGTTCCTACGAGCAGTACTTC. Full variable domain (remainder filled in from reference TRBV11-2 and TRBJ2-7): EAGVAQSPRYKIIEKRQSVAFWCNPISGHATLYWYQQILGQGPKLLIQFQNNGVVDDSQLPKDRFSAERLKGVDSTLKIQPAKLEDSAVYLCASKTSGSYEQYFGPGTRLTVT.

The chain joins TRBV13 to TRBJ1-1; unclear D gene. Looked up from germline, CDR1 is PRHDT and CDR2 is FYEKMQ (reference sequence). There are 14 residues in the CDR3. Trimming removed 5 bases at V and 1 base at J, with 11 bases between. CDR3 DNA: TGTGCCAGCAGCATCTTAACGGAGAACACTGAAGCTTTCTTT. This encodes CASSILTENTEAFF.

The V and J genes are TRBV6-1 and TRBJ1-5; no definite D call. The V gene's germline CDR1 is MNHNS and CDR2 SASEGT. This CDR3 comprises 14 residues. Trimming shortened V by 1 base and J by 5 bases, and 9 bases separated the two germline ends. For the CDR3, the DNA is TGTGCCAGCAGTGAAGTCAGGCGCGATCAGCCCCAGCATTTT. It translates to CASSEVRRDQPQHF.

The table lists this clone with a few counts. V gene TRBV11-2 combines with J gene TRBJ2-1; 10 nucleotides agree with TRBD2. This CDR3 comprises 16 residues. Germline loops: CDR1 SGHAT, CDR2 FQNNGV. Germline trimming cut 5 bases from V and 5 bases from J; bases unmatched to any gene: 9. The DNA of the CDR3 is TGTGCCAGCAGCCCCCGCGGAACTAGCGGGAACAATGAGCAGTTCTTC. Amino acid sequence: CASSPRGTSGNNEQFF.

In its sample, this clone was seen a few times. The chain has TRBV9 and TRBJ2-1; D is ambiguous. The CDR3 contains 16 residues. V shed 4 bases and J shed 4 bases, with 18 bases lying between them. In germline, CDR1 is SGDLS, CDR2 YYNGEE. The CDR3 here is CASSPFFSGTYNEQFF. The DNA for the CDR3 is TGTGCCAGCAGCCCCTTTTTTTCTGGTACTTACAATGAGCAGTTCTTC.

Details on this clone: A much larger clone lies one base from this, so it may be a read error. Other DNA sequences in the sample encode the same CDR3. The V call is TRBV11-2, the J call TRBJ2-7; 7 bases are a match to TRBD1. With 5 bases clipped from V and 3 bases from J, the junction kept 7 bases outside the gene matches. Germline loops: CDR1 SGHAT, CDR2 FQNNGV. CDR3 length equals 14 residues. The CDR3 nucleotides read TGTGCCAGCAGCACGCAACGGGACAGCTACGAGCAGTACTTC. It specifies CASSTQRDSYEQYF.

For this clone: Other nucleotide sequences in the sample specify the same CDR3. V usage is TRBV28 and J usage is TRBJ2-7; either TRBD1 or TRBD2 may supply D (5 bases each). The ends were cut back, 6 bases at V and 0 bases at J, with 15 bases in the middle. The CDR3 runs 15 residues. The germline gives CDR1 MDHEN, CDR2 SYDVKM. The CDR3 DNA reads TGTGCCAGCAGCCTCCCGGGGCAGGGCTCCTACGAGCAGTACTTC. Translated, it gives CASSLPGQGSYEQYF.

The chain joins TRBV29-1 to TRBJ1-2, with TRBD1 matching over 9 bases. Germline CDR1 and CDR2: SQVTM and ANQGSEA. There are 13 residues in the CDR3. Trimming removed 2 bases from V and 7 bases from J; junction bases left unmatched: 5. CDR3 bases: TGCAGCGTTGAAACAGGGGGCGCTTCTGGCTACACCTTC. It translates to CSVETGGASGYTF.

This clone came up many times. The V call is TRBV4-2, the J call TRBJ2-4; TRBD2 matches at 10 bases. V lost 0 bases to trimming and J lost 0 bases; unmatched junction nucleotides: 11. CDR3 length: 20 residues. The germline V gene has CDR1 LGHNA and CDR2 YNFKEQ. CDR3 residues: CASSQDPPSGSLGAKNIQYF. The CDR3 nucleotides read TGTGCCAGCAGCCAAGATCCTCCTAGCGGGAGTCTAGGAGCCAAAAACATTCAGTACTTC.

The gene calls are TRBV28 and TRBJ1-2; D perhaps matches TRBD1 (6 bases). Trimming removed 4 bases from V and 7 bases from J, with 10 bases in between. In germline, CDR1 is MDHEN, CDR2 SYDVKM. This CDR3 contains 12 residues. The CDR3 DNA follows: TGTGCCAGCAGTTCAACAGGGTTTGGCTACACCTTC. This sequence encodes CASSSTGFGYTF.

This rearrangement joins TRBV5-4 to TRBJ1-3; D ambiguous. There are 15 residues in the CDR3. Between the trimmed V and J ends, which lost 3 bases and 1 base, there was a span of 11 bases. CDR1 SGHNT and CDR2 YYREEE come from the germline V gene (reference sequence). The CDR3 sequence is CASSYRGSSGNTIYF. The CDR3 nucleotides read TGTGCCAGCAGCTACCGAGGGAGTTCTGGAAACACCATATATTTT. Full variable domain (remainder filled in from reference TRBV5-4 and TRBJ1-3): ETGVTQSPTHLIKTRGQQVTLRCSSQSGHNTVSWYQQALGQGPQFIFQYYREEENGRGNFPPRFSGLQFPNYSSELNVNALELDDSALYLCASSYRGSSGNTIYFGEGSWLTVV.

Details on this clone: The same CDR3 is also encoded by other DNA sequences in this sample. The rearrangement uses TRBV27 and TRBJ1-1; 8 nucleotides align to TRBD1. The V gene end was trimmed by 6 bases and the J gene end by 5 bases; junction bases not matched to a gene: 8. The CDR3 runs to 14 residues. Germline V lookup: CDR1 MNHEY, CDR2 SMNVEV (reference sequence). The CDR3 DNA reads TGTGCCAGCAGCCCCGGACAGGGATGGACTGAAGCTTTCTTT. This gives the protein CASSPGQGWTEAFF.

Concerning this clone itself: A much larger clone lies one base from this, so it may be a read error. This chain connects TRBV27 to TRBJ2-3; 10 nucleotides agree with TRBD2. Germline-derived CDR1 and CDR2 are MNHEY and SMNVEV (reference sequence). Trimming took 8 bases from V and 1 from J; bases not matched to a gene: 0. This CDR3 contains 13 residues. CDR3 region: CASGTSGTDTQYF. The CDR3 coding sequence is TGTGCCAGCGGGACTAGCGGCACAGATACGCAGTATTTT.

This clone came up once. The V gene is TRBV5-4, the J gene TRBJ1-1, with D possibly matching TRBD1 (5 bases). In germline, CDR1 is SGHNT, CDR2 YYREEE (reference sequence). CDR3 length equals 14 residues. V lost 4 bases and J 6 bases, leaving 16 bases between the germline ends. DNA for the CDR3: TGTGCCAGCAGCCAGGGATCCCCCCGGGCTGAAGCTTTCTTT. Residues: CASSQGSPRAEAFF.

The genes are TRBV11-2 and TRBJ1-1, with unresolved D. Per germline, CDR1 SGHAT and CDR2 FQNNGV. V was trimmed by 3 bases and J by 7 bases, leaving 15 bases between them. This CDR3 contains 14 residues. The CDR3 loop is CASSFLAFSSEAFF. The DNA for the CDR3 is TGTGCCAGCAGCTTCCTTGCGTTCAGTAGTGAAGCTTTCTTT.